Each of the 9 T cell receptor beta chains below was sequenced from the same sample in a study of T cell repertoires in cytomegalovirus infection. TCRdb called the reads again in MiXCR, with one record for every CDR3 protein. The sample records under 150,000 distinct CDR3 sequences, 30% being singletons. No antigen is known for these receptors. The specimen was CD8+ T cells from cultured PBMCs, collected from culture after CMV antigen stimulation. These receptors all come from a human donor in good health (CMV status not recorded). Some clones in this sample may be carry-over from other donors' samples.

The V and J genes are TRBV20-1 and TRBJ2-1; a weak D match, TRBD2 (6 bases). This CDR3 has 13 amino acids. V lost 0 bases to trimming and J lost 6 bases, with 9 bases between them. The V gene's germline CDR1 is DFQATT and CDR2 SNEGSKA (reference sequence). CDR3 nucleotides: TGCAGTGCTAGAGACCGGGACTTCAATGAGCAGTTCTTC. Its protein product is CSARDRDFNEQFF.

This clonotype was counted once. The chain links TRBV7-2 to TRBJ1-1, with D unclear. This CDR3 is 11 amino acids long. The germline V gene encodes CDR1 SGHTA and CDR2 FQGNSA. V was pared by 3 bases and J by 7 bases, with 6 bases between. The CDR3 loop reads CASSFADEAFF. CDR3 nucleotide sequence: TGTGCCAGCAGCTTCGCCGATGAAGCTTTCTTT.

This chain connects TRBV19 to TRBJ1-5; D ambiguous. The germline V gene has CDR1 LNHDA and CDR2 SQIVND (reference sequence). V lost 3 bases, J lost 0 bases, and 9 bases lay in between. CDR3 size: 15 residues. CDR3 bases: TGTGCCAGTAGTATTCGTAAGGATAGCAATCAGCCCCAGCATTTT. This codes for CASSIRKDSNQPQHF.

This clonotype has at least ten counts. The chain links TRBV7-8 to TRBJ1-5; no definite D call. CDR3 size: 17 residues. V lost 5 bases to trimming and J lost 0 bases, with 17 bases between them. The germline V gene has CDR1 SGHVS and CDR2 FQNEAQ. The chain's CDR3 is CASSPGPVSYSNQPQHF. CDR3 coding DNA: TGTGCCAGCAGCCCCGGGCCGGTATCTTATAGCAATCAGCCCCAGCATTTT.

This clonotype turned up a few times. The gene calls are TRBV25-1 and TRBJ1-2, with 8 nucleotides matching TRBD1. CDR1 is MGHDK and CDR2 is SYGVNS in the germline V gene. This CDR3 spans 12 amino acids. Germline trimming cut 8 bases from V and 4 bases from J; bases unmatched to any gene: 3. The CDR3 DNA follows: TGTGCCAGCCGAACAGGGGGCTATGGCTACACCTTC. It specifies CASRTGGYGYTF.

This clonotype was seen only a few times. J is TRBJ2-1 and V is TRBV4-1, with 8 bases lining up with TRBD1. V was pared by 1 base and J by 10 bases, with 15 bases of the junction left unmatched. Germline-derived CDR1 and CDR2 are MGHRA and YSYEKL. There are 17 residues in the CDR3. The CDR3 sequence is CASSQGGGTGVFQEQFF. The CDR3 DNA reads TGCGCCAGCAGCCAAGGAGGGGGGACAGGAGTTTTTCAGGAGCAGTTCTTC.

This chain joins TRBV24-1 and TRBJ2-3; possibly TRBD1 or TRBD2 for D (5 bases each). The ends were cut back, 0 bases at V and 8 bases at J, with 11 bases in the middle. The V gene's germline CDR1 is KGHDR and CDR2 SFDVKD. The CDR3 spans 14 residues. CDR3 in amino acids: CATSDLLAGATQYF. The CDR3 DNA follows: TGTGCCACCAGTGATTTGCTTGCCGGGGCTACGCAGTATTTT.

This clonotype was counted a few times. This chain connects TRBV10-3 to TRBJ2-2, with D possibly matching TRBD1 (6 bases). With 4 bases removed from V and 0 bases from J, the gap between germline ends came to 6 bases. Germline values: CDR1 ENHRY, CDR2 SYGVKD. The CDR3 runs to 14 residues. Here the CDR3 reads CAISGGPNTGELFF. CDR3 coding DNA: TGTGCCATCAGTGGGGGGCCGAACACCGGGGAGCTGTTTTTT.

The V call is TRBV12-3 or TRBV12-4, the J call TRBJ2-1, with 14 bases matching TRBD2. J gave up 9 bases and V 7 bases, and 8 bases lay outside the gene matches. This CDR3 comprises 15 residues. CDR3 residues: CASTLTSGGVLEQFF. The CDR3 DNA follows: TGTGCCAGCACCCTGACTAGCGGGGGGGTTCTTGAGCAGTTCTTC.